This T cell receptor beta chain was obtained from a study of shared clonotypes between healthy human individuals. General observations from the study: Incompleteness in sorted-subset sequencing, despite large depth, was shown by rarefaction. Clonotypes shared by all four donors outscored non-shared clonotypes in generation probability.

It was CD45RO-negative cells, positively selected for CCR7, that made up naive CD8 cells, with terminally differentiated effector memory CD45RA+ cells excluded. J gave up 7 bases and V 4 bases, and 7 bases lay outside the gene matches. The CDR3 extends over 14 amino acids. The germline gives CDR1 MGHDK, CDR2 SYGVNS. The assay was immunoSEQ multiplex PCR, and TCRdb's table has in-frame clones only and misses some. The data show more than 2 million clones, 85% to 95% seen once. In regard to this clone: Its antigen is not identified.

Specimen: naive CD8+ T cells from PBMCs. This chain connects TRBV25-1 to TRBJ2-1; 7 nucleotides align to TRBD2. This receptor was obtained from a young man in good health. Some clones in this sample may be carry-over from other donors' samples. The CDR3 reads CASSAGGRVNEQFF. As DNA, the CDR3 is TGTGCCAGCAGTGCGGGAGGCAGGGTAAATGAGCAGTTCTTC.